This T cell receptor (beta chain) stems from a study of CD8 T cells in ankylosing spondylitis. This clonotype was picked up many times. The antigen remains unidentified. Whole-study results and caveats: Reports say disease-linked clones showed up significantly more in matched ankylosing spondylitis synovial fluid. Apparently characteristic of ankylosing spondylitis blood was a TCR beta motif (about eight highly homologous variants).

Germline values: CDR1 SEHNR, CDR2 FQNEAQ (reference sequence). CDR3 length: 13 amino acids. Trimming took 2 bases from V and 8 from J, leaving 12 bases between them. TCRdb passed the 5' RACE reads through MiXCR, listing each CDR3 protein once. Of fewer than 550,000 distinct CDR3 sequences listed, roughly 5.3% are singletons. This clonotype was sampled from a male donor with ankylosing spondylitis. This chain links TRBV7-9 with TRBJ1-2, with D perhaps TRBD1 (5 bases). Sequenced material: blood, either unsorted or a sorted T cell fraction (not recorded which). This CDR3 is CASSLQGLVGYTF. In DNA, the CDR3 is TGTGCCAGCAGCTTACAGGGTTTAGTGGGCTACACCTTC. The variable domain in full, completed from reference TRBV7-9 and TRBJ1-2, reads DTGVSQNPRHKITKRGQNVTFRCDPISEHNRLYWYRQTLGQGPEFLTYFQNEAQLEKSRLLSDRFSAERPKGSFSTLEIQRTEQGDSAMYLCASSLQGLVGYTFGSGTRLTVV.